This paragraph reports one T cell receptor beta chain. The antigen is not known. The data belong to a study of OX40 agonist ivuxolimab in advanced cancers. Study at large: The patients' treatment was ivuxolimab, an agonistic anti-OX40 (CD134) antibody. Study outcomes and limitations: In the 0.1 to 3.0 mg/kg range, CD4+ and CD8+ blood T cells had expanded clonally by week 6. In CD8+ T cells, expanded clones were on average more numerous than in CD4+. A proportion of nonresponders additionally exhibited low normalized T-cell clonal expansion.

Clones were read by immunoSEQ multiplex PCR, and TCRdb kept only the in-frame ones, dropping some. Among 35,000 to 45,000 clones listed, 85% to 95% were seen once. Trimming shortened V by 0 bases and J by 1 base, and 6 bases separated the two germline ends. The CDR3 consists of 14 residues. CDR1 MNHEY and CDR2 SVGAGI come from the germline V gene. The starting material was CD4+ or CD8+ T cells sorted from blood, obtained in a trial of the OX40 agonist ivuxolimab. V usage is TRBV6-5 and J usage is TRBJ2-5; D not certain. The TCR sequence derives from an adult with an advanced solid tumor such as melanoma, head and neck, liver or kidney cancer. In DNA form, the CDR3 reads TGTGCCAGCAGTTACTCTCAGACCCAAGAGACCCAGTACTTC. As protein: CASSYSQTQETQYF.